This T cell receptor beta chain was obtained from a study of blood T cell repertoires in COVID-19. Study overall: The origin of the acute and convalescent COVID-19 samples was the United States, Italy and Spain. Sample material is recorded as cDNA or gDNA derived from T cells, B-cell-depleted T cells, or PBMCs.

V lost 0 bases and J lost 7, with 11 bases in between. CDR1 SGHNT and CDR2 YYREEE come from the germline V gene (reference sequence). This CDR3 comprises 14 residues. The assay was immunoSEQ multiplex PCR, and TCRdb's table has in-frame clones only and misses some. The sample lists 250,000 to 300,000 clones, 88% occurring once. The chain employs TRBV5-4 and TRBJ2-1; maybe TRBD2 (6 bases). Material for sequencing was peripheral blood. The sequence came from a woman aged 40 to 55 who had recovered from COVID-19. CDR3 sequence reads: CASSLGGGPNEQFF. DNA for the CDR3: TGTGCCAGCAGCTTGGGGGGAGGTCCAAATGAGCAGTTCTTC.